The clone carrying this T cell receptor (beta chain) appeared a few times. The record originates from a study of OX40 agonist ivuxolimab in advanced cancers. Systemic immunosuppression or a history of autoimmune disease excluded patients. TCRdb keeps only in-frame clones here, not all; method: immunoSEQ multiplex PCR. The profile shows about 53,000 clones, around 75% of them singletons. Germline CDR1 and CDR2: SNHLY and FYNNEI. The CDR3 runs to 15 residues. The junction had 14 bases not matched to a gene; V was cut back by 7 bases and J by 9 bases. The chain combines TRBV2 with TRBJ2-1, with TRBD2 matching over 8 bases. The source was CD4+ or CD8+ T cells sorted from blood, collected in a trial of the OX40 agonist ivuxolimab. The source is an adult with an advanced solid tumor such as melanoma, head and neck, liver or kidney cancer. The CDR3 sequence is CASNKIAGLGSEQFF. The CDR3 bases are TGTGCCAGCAATAAGATAGCGGGATTGGGGAGTGAGCAGTTCTTC.